These 32 T cell receptor beta chains were all obtained from the same sample, sequenced in a study of blood T cells in healthy people across ages. Primers used in a second PCR of roughly 6 to 12 cycles were a sample-barcoded 5' primer and a J-beta primer mix. TCRdb reanalysed the 5' RACE reads using MiXCR and keeps one entry per CDR3 protein. The data show hundreds of thousands of distinct CDR3 sequences, 29% seen once. Specimen: blood. The receptors come from an elderly woman in good health.

This clonotype was picked up many times. The CDR3 DNA is TGTGCCAGCAGCAAATTACTTGGGACAGGGGGTTCCAAAAACATTCAGTACTTC. This translates into CASSKLLGTGGSKNIQYF. J is TRBJ2-4 and V is TRBV12-3 or TRBV12-4, with 11 bases identical to TRBD1. The junction had 12 bases not matched to a gene; V was cut back by 6 bases and J by 2 bases. The CDR3 contains 18 residues.

This clonotype was picked up many times. The chain recombines TRBV27 with TRBJ2-7, with 7 bases that match TRBD1. V was pared by 4 bases and J by 4 bases, with 10 bases of the junction left unmatched. This CDR3 comprises 15 residues. Germline values: CDR1 MNHEY, CDR2 SMNVEV (reference sequence). CDR3 nucleotides: TGTGCCAGCAGTTCAACAGGGGATCCCCCTTACGAGCAGTACTTC. Protein sequence: CASSSTGDPPYEQYF.

The chain is built from TRBV10-3 and TRBJ2-3; 9 bases align to TRBD2. Germline V gene lookup returns CDR1 ENHRY and CDR2 SYGVKD. The CDR3 contains 18 residues. CDR3 bases: TGTATCATCAGTGGCGAAGCGGGGGGCCCCTTCGGCACAGATACGCAGTATTTT. Translated, it gives CIISGEAGGPFGTDTQYF.

On this clonotype itself: Given a much more abundant clone one base away, this may be a read error. In this CDR3 the conserved last residue, phenylalanine or tryptophan, is missing, so a read error is likely. This chain uses TRBV7-9 with TRBJ2-1; 7 bases agree with TRBD1. V gave up 5 bases and J gave up 2 bases; unmatched junction bases: 3. The germline V gene encodes CDR1 SEHNR and CDR2 FQNEAQ (reference sequence). The CDR3 is 14 amino acids. The chain's CDR3 is CASSAGTAYNEQFS. In DNA, the CDR3 is TGTGCCAGCAGCGCAGGGACAGCCTACAATGAGCAGTTCTCC.

This clonotype appeared many times. The gene calls are TRBV3-1 and TRBJ1-2; 7 bases map to TRBD1. The germline V gene has CDR1 LGHDT and CDR2 YNNKEL (reference sequence). The CDR3 covers 15 residues. J was trimmed by 4 bases and V by 2 bases; bases with no gene match: 7. CDR3 DNA: TGTGCCAGCAGCCAACAGGGACAGACTCTCTATGGCTACACCTTC. Translating gives CASSQQGQTLYGYTF.

The sample holds many counts of this clonotype. The chain couples TRBV5-1 to TRBJ2-1; TRBD2 matches 13 bases. This CDR3 has 17 residues. Germline V lookup: CDR1 SGHRS, CDR2 YFSETQ. V trimming: 3 bases; J trimming: 6 bases; junction bases outside the gene matches: 9. The DNA for the CDR3 is TGCGCCAGCAGCTCGTTCTCGACTAGCGGGGGGTTCAATGAGCAGTTCTTC. Translated: CASSSFSTSGGFNEQFF.

This rearrangement joins TRBV20-1 to TRBJ2-4; D gene unclear. Germline V gives CDR1 DFQATT, CDR2 SNEGSKA (reference sequence). V lost 0 bases and J 0 bases, leaving 12 bases between the germline ends. The CDR3 spans 16 residues. The CDR3 DNA reads TGCAGTGCTAGAGATTGGTCCTCCTTAGCCAAAAACATTCAGTACTTC. Residues: CSARDWSSLAKNIQYF.

The chain carries TRBV20-1 and TRBJ1-2, with D unclear. CDR3 length: 12 amino acids. CDR1 is DFQATT, CDR2 SNEGSKA, per germline (reference sequence). V gave up 4 bases and J gave up 3 bases, with 9 bases separating them. The DNA for the CDR3 is TGCAGTGCTATAACAGATCACTATGGCTACACCTTC. The encoded protein is CSAITDHYGYTF.

J is TRBJ2-7 and V is TRBV20-1; 8 bases agree with TRBD1. The CDR3 is 15 residues long. J gave up 0 bases and V 6 bases, and 10 bases lay outside the gene matches. CDR1 is DFQATT and CDR2 is SNEGSKA in the germline V gene (reference sequence). CDR3 sequence: CSAANLDRDSYEQYF. The CDR3 DNA is TGCAGTGCCGCGAATCTGGACAGGGACTCCTACGAGCAGTACTTC.

Turning to this clonotype: A read error may explain this, as a much larger clone is one base away. This chain joins TRBV7-9 and TRBJ1-5; D is uncertain. The CDR3 loop spans 13 amino acids. From germline, CDR1 is SEHNR and CDR2 FQNEAQ (reference sequence). This CDR3 reads CVSSSTHNQPQHF. DNA of the CDR3: TGTGTCAGCAGTTCTACCCACAATCAGCCCCAGCATTTT.

This clonotype has a count of ten or more. This chain uses TRBV7-2 with TRBJ2-1; TRBD2 might be the D (5 bases). V lost 5 bases, J lost 12 bases, and 17 bases lay in between. The CDR3 length is 13 residues. CDR1 is SGHTA and CDR2 is FQGNSA in the germline V gene. The CDR3 loop is CASSPSGYYGQFF. The CDR3 DNA is TGTGCCAGCAGCCCGAGCGGTTACTATGGGCAGTTCTTC.

The V call is TRBV5-1, the J call TRBJ1-6; 8 bases line up with TRBD1. The CDR3 is 17 amino acids. The germline V gene encodes CDR1 SGHRS and CDR2 YFSETQ. Trimming removed 6 bases from V and 10 bases from J; junction bases left unmatched: 18. This CDR3 reads CASTEGVSGTGLSPLHF. The DNA of the CDR3 is TGCGCCAGCACCGAGGGTGTCTCCGGGACAGGTTTATCACCCCTCCACTTT.

This clonotype was found many times. J is TRBJ2-3 and V is TRBV7-2; D ambiguous. The CDR3 extends over 13 amino acids. V lost 2 bases to trimming and J lost 6 bases, with 9 bases between them. The germline V gene encodes CDR1 SGHTA and CDR2 FQGNSA. The CDR3 region has the DNA TGTGCCAGCAGCTTACCGAGCAGGGATACGCAGTATTTT. Its protein product is CASSLPSRDTQYF. Full variable domain (missing parts from reference TRBV7-2 and TRBJ2-3): GAGVSQSPSNKVTEKGKDVELRCDPISGHTALYWYRQSLGQGLEFLIYFQGNSAPDKSGLPSDRFSAERTGGSVSTLTIQRTQQEDSAVYLCASSLPSRDTQYFGPGTRLTVL.

This clonotype was observed at least ten times. V and J are TRBV25-1 and TRBJ2-1; no definite D call. Per germline, CDR1 MGHDK and CDR2 SYGVNS. V gave up 1 base and J gave up 9 bases, with 16 bases separating them. The CDR3 length is 15 residues. CDR3 loop: CASSESHAADTEQFF. CDR3 nucleotide sequence: TGTGCCAGCAGTGAATCTCACGCCGCGGATACTGAGCAGTTCTTC.

On this clonotype itself: A much bigger clone sits one base away, suggesting this may be a read error. This sequence joins TRBV3-1 and TRBJ2-7, with D unclear. Germline loops: CDR1 LGHDT, CDR2 YNNKEL (reference sequence). The CDR3 totals 13 residues. The CDR3, as DNA: TGTGCCAGCGGCCAAGACGGGTCCTACGAGCAGTACTTC. This sequence encodes CASGQDGSYEQYF.

The rearrangement joins TRBV7-9 to TRBJ2-5; tentatively, D is TRBD1 (6 bases). Germline-derived CDR1 and CDR2 are SEHNR and FQNEAQ (reference sequence). The length of the CDR3 is 12 residues. Trimming took off 2 bases at V and 13 bases at J, with 14 bases between the two ends. The CDR3 DNA is TGTGCCAGCAGCTTATCCGGAACAGGGAGGTACTTC. Encoded protein: CASSLSGTGRYF.

V is TRBV7-8 and J is TRBJ2-5, with 9 bases that match TRBD1. The CDR3 consists of 14 residues. Germline CDR1 reads SGHVS; CDR2 reads FQNEAQ. Trimming at V came to 4 bases and at J to 11 bases, leaving 11 bases not matched to a gene. The CDR3 region has the DNA TGTGCCAGCAGCTCCCGCCCAACAGGGGGCGGGCAGTACTTC. This gives the protein CASSSRPTGGGQYF.

In its sample, this clonotype was seen many times. V gene TRBV20-1 combines with J gene TRBJ2-3, with TRBD1 as a possible D gene (6 bases). The V gene lost 4 bases and the J gene lost 1 base, with 12 bases spanning the gap. From germline, CDR1 is DFQATT and CDR2 SNEGSKA (reference sequence). CDR3 size: 14 residues. CDR3 sequence: CSAIPGAGTDTQYF. The DNA for the CDR3 is TGCAGTGCTATACCAGGGGCGGGCACAGATACGCAGTATTTT.

The rearrangement links TRBV24-1 to TRBJ1-1, with D possibly matching TRBD1 (5 bases). V lost 2 bases to trimming and J lost 1 base, with 10 bases between them. This CDR3 is 15 amino acids long. Per the germline V gene, CDR1 is KGHDR and CDR2 is SFDVKD. CDR3 sequence (DNA): TGTGCCACCAGTGATTCCGGGACGGGGAACACTGAAGCTTTCTTT. Its protein product is CATSDSGTGNTEAFF.

This clonotype appeared a few times. One end of the junction varies from germline; a read error may be responsible. This rearrangement joins TRBV15 to TRBJ2-1; 10 positions match TRBD2. From germline, CDR1 is LNHNV and CDR2 YYDKDF (reference sequence). This CDR3 is built from 15 residues. CDR3 sequence reads: CAASSIAGGKDKQFF. The CDR3 coding sequence is TGTGCCGCCAGCAGTATAGCGGGGGGCAAGGATAAGCAGTTCTTC.

The rearrangement joins TRBV28 to TRBJ1-2; 7 bases map to TRBD1. Losses at the gene ends were 6 bases for V and 3 bases for J; bases not matched to a gene: 10. The CDR3 covers 15 residues. Germline V lookup: CDR1 MDHEN, CDR2 SYDVKM. The CDR3 loop is CASRNRDSPYYGYTF. The DNA of the CDR3 is TGTGCCAGCAGAAACCGGGACAGTCCCTACTATGGCTACACCTTC.

The V and J genes are TRBV12-3 or TRBV12-4 and TRBJ1-1; D unresolved. This CDR3 has 14 amino acids. V was shortened by 7 bases and J by 1 base, with 13 bases between the two germline ends. For the CDR3, the DNA is TGTGCCAGCAACCTGAGGGTCGGGAACACTGAAGCTTTCTTT. It encodes CASNLRVGNTEAFF.

A note on this clonotype: With a much larger clone just one base away, this may be a read error. DNA of the CDR3: TGTGCCAGCAGTGGGCTAGCGGTTATCGGGGAGCTGTTTTTT. It encodes CASSGLAVIGELFF. The chain has TRBV2 and TRBJ2-2, with 7 bases matching TRBD2. CDR1 and CDR2 from the germline V gene are SNHLY and FYNNEI. The CDR3 has 14 amino acids. V was clipped by 4 bases and J by 7 bases; unmatched bases: 6.

This clonotype was picked up many times. The rearrangement uses TRBV18 and TRBJ2-1, with TRBD1 matching 9 bases. J lost 6 bases, V lost 6 bases, and 6 bases had no gene match. This CDR3 is built from 14 residues. Germline assignment: CDR1 KGHSH and CDR2 LQKENI. This chain's CDR3 is CASSVGQGSNEQFF. As DNA, the CDR3 is TGTGCCAGCTCGGTCGGACAGGGGAGCAATGAGCAGTTCTTC.

This clonotype appeared many times. The genes are TRBV5-1 and TRBJ1-4; D not resolved. The CDR3 is 14 amino acids. The germline gives CDR1 SGHRS, CDR2 YFSETQ. Trimming left V 1 base short and J 3 bases short, with 7 bases between. The CDR3 nucleotides are TGCGCCAGCAGCTTGACTGGGGCTAATGAAAAACTGTTTTTT. The encoded protein is CASSLTGANEKLFF.

This clonotype was counted many times. The rearrangement joins TRBV7-9 to TRBJ1-2, with TRBD1 matching 11 bases. This CDR3 is built from 14 residues. J gave up 8 bases and V 5 bases, and 7 bases lay outside the gene matches. Germline values: CDR1 SEHNR, CDR2 FQNEAQ (reference sequence). In DNA, the CDR3 is TGTGCCAGCAGCCCCGGACAGGGGGCAAAAGGCTACACCTTC. This codes for CASSPGQGAKGYTF.

CDR3 in DNA: TGTGCCAGCAGCTACCGACAGGGTCGAGGCTACACCTTC. The encoded protein is CASSYRQGRGYTF. This rearrangement joins TRBV7-9 to TRBJ1-2; 7 positions agree with TRBD1. Trimming removed 4 bases from V and 8 bases from J; junction bases left unmatched: 7. This CDR3 is built from 13 residues. The V gene's germline CDR1 is SEHNR and CDR2 FQNEAQ (reference sequence).

This clonotype was counted between two and nine times. The V call is TRBV19, the J call TRBJ1-4; no definite D call. With 3 bases removed from V and 5 bases from J, the gap between germline ends came to 10 bases. CDR1 LNHDA and CDR2 SQIVND come from the germline V gene (reference sequence). The CDR3 loop spans 14 amino acids. The CDR3 DNA follows: TGTGCCAGTAGTATTATGGGTAGGAATGAAAAACTGTTTTTT. This encodes CASSIMGRNEKLFF. Filled out from reference TRBV19 and TRBJ1-4, the complete variable domain reads DGGITQSPKYLFRKEGQNVTLSCEQNLNHDAMYWYRQDPGQGLRLIYYSQIVNDFQKGDIAEGYSVSREKKESFPLTVTSAQKNPTAFYLCASSIMGRNEKLFFGSGTQLSVL.

This clonotype showed up just a few times. V and J are TRBV5-1 and TRBJ2-3; 12 bases map to TRBD2. V lost 4 bases, J lost 3 bases, and 6 bases stayed unmatched. The germline CDR1 and CDR2 sequences are SGHRS and YFSETQ. The CDR3 contains 16 residues. In DNA, the CDR3 is TGCGCCAGCAGCCCTAGCGGGAGGGCAAGTACAGATACGCAGTATTTT. It encodes CASSPSGRASTDTQYF.

There are many counts of this clonotype. The rearrangement uses TRBV10-3 and TRBJ1-6; D is perhaps TRBD1 (5 bases). Trimming took off 0 bases at V and 9 bases at J, with 6 bases between the two ends. Germline assignment: CDR1 ENHRY and CDR2 SYGVKD. The CDR3 has 13 amino acids. The CDR3: CAISESGVSPLHF. For the CDR3, the DNA is TGTGCCATCAGTGAGTCGGGGGTTTCACCCCTCCACTTT.

This clonotype was seen ten or more times. A junction boundary mismatches the germline segment, possibly from a read error. This chain joins TRBV5-1 and TRBJ2-6; D not resolved. Germline CDR1 is SGHRS and CDR2 is YFSETQ. The CDR3 is 14 amino acids. CDR3 protein: CASSSSSGANVLTF. The CDR3 bases are TGTGCCAGCAGTTCGAGCTCTGGGGCCAACGTCCTGACTTTC.

The chain uses TRBV12-3 or TRBV12-4 and TRBJ2-1, with D perhaps matching TRBD1 (6 bases). The length of the CDR3 is 16 residues. Trimming took off 2 bases at V and 12 bases at J, with 23 bases between the two ends. The CDR3 coding sequence is TGTGCCAGCAGTTTATCAGGGTCCACCCCAATAGGGGGGCAGTTCTTC. Amino acids: CASSLSGSTPIGGQFF.